This TCR beta chain was identified during a study of graft-versus-host responses after intestinal transplantation. This clone is medium-sized by share. Study-level results: Detection of GvH clones occurred in recipient marrow, and some had their first appearance in ileum or blood.

Germline V gene data show CDR1 as SGDLS and CDR2 as YYNGEE. CDR3 length: 15 amino acids. Trimming took 0 bases from V and 3 from J, leaving 10 bases between them. Sequencing was performed with immunoSEQ multiplex PCR; in TCRdb, only in-frame clones are kept and a portion is missing. In the table there are some 15,000 clones, about 30% of which are singletons. Sequenced here: alloreactive CD4+ T cells from a mixed lymphocyte reaction culture, sampled before intestinal transplant. Subset described: CFSE-low proliferating T cells sorted from roughly six-day pre-transplant mixed lymphocyte reaction (GvH or HvG direction). The receptor comes from a human patient who received an intestinal transplant. J is TRBJ2-1 and V is TRBV9; the D is unclear. The CDR3 here is CASSVGVTIYNEQFF. The CDR3 DNA is TGTGCCAGCAGCGTAGGGGTAACCATCTACAATGAGCAGTTCTTC.